This TCR beta chain was retrieved from a study of radiotherapy plus CTLA-4 blockade in lung cancer listed by TCRdb under 2018. Describing the broader study: Among enrolled patients, about 19% had an objective response and 25% to 35% reached disease control. Study-level results and caveats: TCR clones derived from tumors expanded in peripheral blood after treatment with radiotherapy and ipilimumab. The strongest predictors of response were reported to be early dynamic shifts in blood T cell clones along with a rise in serum interferon-beta following radiation.

The study tested focal radiation therapy combined with CTLA-4 blockade (ipilimumab) in patients with chemo-refractory metastatic non-small-cell lung cancer. As regards this clone: It lacks a known antigen. The sample holds no much larger clone one base away, and base qualities are not on file.

Library preparation used the immunoSEQ multiplex PCR assay. TCRdb took this table from immuneACCESS and kept in-frame rearrangements with V and J called. Such tables lack part of the clones; where checked against another copy, unresolved V genes explain under half of the gap, and the rest is unexplained. For this sample there are 84,000 or so clones; approximately 83% appear just once. Jointly, the top ten make up 14% to 15% of the sample. The CDR3, from cysteine to phenylalanine, totals 14 residues. The sequence is cut down to CDR3 DNA, 42 bases in frame from base 1. V lost 4 bases and J lost 5 bases; the stretch between them is 14 bases long. CDR1 and CDR2, per the germline V gene, are SGHDN and FVKESK.

The clonotype originates from a human donor with non-small cell lung cancer that progressed on radiotherapy plus ipilimumab. This receptor chain uses TRBV14 and TRBJ1-1, with no confident D gene call. Material: peripheral blood, obtained from a patient treated with radiotherapy plus ipilimumab. The nucleotide sequence reads as follows: TGTGCCAGCAGCCTAACACTTGGGAGGACTGAAGCTTTCTTT. The encoded protein is CASSLTLGRTEAFF.